These 31 T cell receptor beta chains share one sample of origin, sequenced in a study of OX40 agonist ivuxolimab in advanced cancers. Profiling relied on immunoSEQ multiplex PCR, and the TCRdb table lists in-frame clones only, not all of them. Of about 21,000 clones listed, 84% are singletons. The source was CD4+ or CD8+ T cells sorted from blood, collected in a trial of the OX40 agonist ivuxolimab. The receptors come from an adult with an advanced solid tumor such as melanoma, head and neck, liver or kidney cancer.

This chain joins TRBV6-1 and TRBJ1-1, with 8 bases lining up with TRBD1. CDR1 MNHNS and CDR2 SASEGT come from the germline V gene. After removal of 7 bases from V and 4 bases from J, the junction contained 11 bases not matched to a gene. The CDR3 runs 15 residues. DNA of the CDR3: TGTGCCAGCACCCGCGGATCCACAGGGGGCACTGAAGCTTTCTTT. It is translated as CASTRGSTGGTEAFF.

DNA of the CDR3: TGTGCCAGCAGCTCCATCCGAAGGGGGGGGCCCACAGATACGCAGTATTTT. Translating gives CASSSIRRGGPTDTQYF. The V and J genes are TRBV11-2 and TRBJ2-3, with D possibly TRBD2 on 7 matching bases. This CDR3 region has 17 residues. Germline values: CDR1 SGHAT, CDR2 FQNNGV. Trimming removed 4 bases at V and 2 bases at J, with 19 bases between.

J is TRBJ2-1 and V is TRBV11-2, with no clear D. This CDR3 region has 13 residues. Trimming took 5 bases from V and 2 from J, leaving 7 bases between them. Germline CDR1 SGHAT, CDR2 FQNNGV. The CDR3 spells CASSRATYNEQFF. The CDR3, as DNA: TGTGCCAGCAGCCGGGCTACCTACAATGAGCAGTTCTTC.

The genes are TRBV5-1 and TRBJ2-7, with 10 bases that match TRBD2. V trimming: 7 bases; J trimming: 4 bases; junction bases outside the gene matches: 8. The CDR3 totals 14 residues. Per germline, CDR1 SGHRS and CDR2 YFSETQ. The CDR3 sequence: CASAPGLARYEQYF. The CDR3 DNA is TGCGCCAGCGCGCCGGGACTAGCGAGGTACGAGCAGTACTTC.

The genes are TRBV4-1 and TRBJ1-6, with 8 bases fitting TRBD1. This CDR3 has 17 amino acids. The junction had 4 bases not matched to a gene; V was cut back by 0 bases and J by 3 bases. Per germline, CDR1 MGHRA and CDR2 YSYEKL. The CDR3 protein is CASSQDTGQDYNSPLHF. CDR3 sequence (DNA): TGCGCCAGCAGCCAAGATACGGGACAGGACTATAATTCACCCCTCCACTTT.

A remark on this clone: The limits of the CDR3 on the DNA are not certain, so only TCRdb's listed CDR3 is given. The V call is TRBV9, the J call TRBJ1-2; the D segment call TRBD1 is taken from the table without a DNA check. Germline V gives CDR1 SGDLS, CDR2 YYNGEE. The CDR3 length is 15 residues, termini included. The chain's CDR3 is CASSAQQGFGEGYTF.

The chain employs TRBV7-3 and TRBJ2-3, with D possibly being TRBD2 (6 bases). The CDR3 is made up of 13 amino acids. CDR1 is SGHTA and CDR2 is FQGTGA in the germline V gene. V was clipped by 5 bases and J by 1 base, with 7 bases between them. The CDR3 nucleotides read TGTGCCAGCAGCCCGGGGGGCACAGATACGCAGTATTTT. This sequence encodes CASSPGGTDTQYF. The full variable domain, with the rest looked up from reference TRBV7-3 and TRBJ2-3, is GAGVSQTPSNKVTEKGKYVELRCDPISGHTALYWYRQSLGQGPEFLIYFQGTGAADDSGLPNDRFFAVRPEGSVSTLKIQRTERGDSAVYLCASSPGGTDTQYFGPGTRLTVL.

The chain joins TRBV11-2 to TRBJ2-6; 7 nucleotides agree with TRBD2. The CDR3 has 17 amino acids. Germline values: CDR1 SGHAT, CDR2 FQNNGV. Trimming cost V 3 bases and J 4 bases; bases outside gene matches: 9. CDR3 loop: CASSFLAVSAGANVLTF. CDR3 DNA: TGTGCCAGCAGCTTTCTAGCGGTATCGGCCGGGGCCAACGTCCTGACTTTC.

The V and J genes are TRBV6-1 and TRBJ2-3; 7 bases line up with TRBD2. V lost 2 bases and J lost 4; bases outside the gene matches: 9. Germline V CDR1 and CDR2: MNHNS, SASEGT. This CDR3 comprises 16 residues. CDR3 DNA: TGTGCCAGCAGTGAAACGCTAAGCGGGAATTCAGATACGCAGTATTTT. It is translated as CASSETLSGNSDTQYF.

The chain employs TRBV10-3 and TRBJ2-3; D uncertain. Germline CDR1 is ENHRY and CDR2 is SYGVKD. There are 14 residues in the CDR3. V was pared by 3 bases and J by 0 bases, with 7 bases between. The CDR3 DNA follows: TGTGCCATCAGTGATATATCTAGCACAGATACGCAGTATTTT. It translates to CAISDISSTDTQYF.

The genes are TRBV5-6 and TRBJ1-6, with a weak D call TRBD1 (5 bases). Germline V gives CDR1 SGHDT, CDR2 YYEEEE. Trimming cost V 6 bases and J 0 bases, with 16 bases left between them. CDR3 length: 17 residues. CDR3: CASTAADSSSYNSPLHF. For the CDR3, the DNA is TGTGCCAGCACGGCCGCTGACAGCAGCTCCTATAATTCACCCCTCCACTTT.

CDR3 bases: TGTGCCAGCAGCCAAGTAAATACCGGGGAGCTGTTTTTT. Translated: CASSQVNTGELFF. The V gene is TRBV14, the J gene TRBJ2-2, with D unresolved. With 1 base removed from V and 5 bases from J, the gap between germline ends came to 5 bases. The CDR3 contains 13 residues. CDR1 is SGHDN and CDR2 is FVKESK in the germline V gene.

The V call is TRBV28, the J call TRBJ2-7; 7 bases map to TRBD2. V shed 4 bases, J shed 0 bases, and the junction held 6 bases outside the gene matches. There are 15 residues in the CDR3. Germline values: CDR1 MDHEN, CDR2 SYDVKM. The CDR3 DNA is TGTGCCAGCAGTTCCTCAGCGGGGCGCTCCTACGAGCAGTACTTC. Its translation is CASSSSAGRSYEQYF.

The V and J genes are TRBV19 and TRBJ1-3; D remains unclear. The CDR3 loop spans 14 amino acids. Germline CDR1 reads LNHDA; CDR2 reads SQIVND (reference sequence). V lost 8 bases to trimming and J lost 1 base, with 12 bases between them. CDR3 nucleotide sequence: TGTGCCAGTTCCGAACAGATTTCTGGAAACACCATATATTTT. It yields the protein CASSEQISGNTIYF.

In this sample, this clone turned up once. This chain joins TRBV28 and TRBJ1-2; 7 positions agree with TRBD1. V lost 4 bases, J lost 8 bases, and 19 bases stayed unmatched. The germline V gene has CDR1 MDHEN and CDR2 SYDVKM. This CDR3 is 17 amino acids long. The CDR3 DNA is TGTGCCAGCAGTTCGGCAAGGGACAGTAAACTGAAGGGGGGCTACACCTTC. Residues: CASSSARDSKLKGGYTF.

V usage is TRBV7-8 and J usage is TRBJ1-4, with 10 nucleotides matching TRBD1. The CDR3 contains 15 residues. V trimming: 5 bases; J trimming: 10 bases; junction bases outside the gene matches: 10. Germline V CDR1 and CDR2: SGHVS, FQNEAQ. The CDR3 spells CASSPFLGQGRKLFF. In DNA form, the CDR3 reads TGTGCCAGCAGCCCTTTTTTGGGACAGGGGAGAAAACTGTTTTTT.

The chain couples TRBV6-5 to TRBJ1-6; the D gene is possibly TRBD1 (6 bases). The CDR3 extends over 16 amino acids. The V gene's germline CDR1 is MNHEY and CDR2 SVGAGI. V lost 4 bases, J lost 1 base, and 11 bases lay in between. The CDR3 bases are TGTGCCAGCAGTTTACAGGGAGGATCCTATAATTCACCCCTCCACTTT. As protein: CASSLQGGSYNSPLHF.

V gene TRBV7-3 combines with J gene TRBJ2-3; D is undetermined. V was shortened by 1 base and J by 0 bases, with 8 bases between the two germline ends. Germline V gene sequence: CDR1 SGHTA, CDR2 FQGTGA. The CDR3 contains 15 residues. The CDR3 loop is CASSLRPDSTDTQYF. The CDR3 DNA is TGTGCCAGCAGCTTAAGGCCAGATAGCACAGATACGCAGTATTTT.

This chain links TRBV13 with TRBJ2-5, with TRBD1 matching 10 bases. Germline V gives CDR1 PRHDT, CDR2 FYEKMQ (reference sequence). Losses at the gene ends were 4 bases for V and 5 bases for J; bases not matched to a gene: 7. This CDR3 comprises 15 residues. The CDR3 loop reads CASSSTEGQGETQYF. As DNA, the CDR3 is TGTGCCAGCAGCTCCACCGAGGGACAGGGGGAGACCCAGTACTTC.

The rearrangement uses TRBV5-1 and TRBJ2-2, with D maybe TRBD1 (6 bases). Germline loops: CDR1 SGHRS, CDR2 YFSETQ. The CDR3 runs to 14 residues. V was pared by 0 bases and J by 6 bases, with 9 bases between. CDR3: CASSLDQGPGELFF. CDR3 DNA sequence: TGCGCCAGCAGCTTGGATCAGGGGCCCGGGGAGCTGTTTTTT.

The V and J genes are TRBV6-5 and TRBJ2-7; 8 positions agree with TRBD1. J lost 1 base, V lost 5 bases, and 7 bases had no gene match. The germline V gene has CDR1 MNHEY and CDR2 SVGAGI. The CDR3 sequence is 15 residues long. Here the CDR3 DNA reads TGTGCCAGCAGTAAGTACAGGGGGTTGTCCTACGAGCAGTACTTC. This encodes CASSKYRGLSYEQYF.

The genes are TRBV7-2 and TRBJ2-7; 9 nucleotides line up with TRBD1. J gave up 3 bases and V 3 bases, and 6 bases lay outside the gene matches. Germline V CDR1 and CDR2: SGHTA, FQGNSA. The CDR3 runs 15 residues. CDR3: CASSFSVGQGYEQYF. CDR3 nucleotides: TGTGCCAGCAGCTTTAGTGTGGGACAGGGCTACGAGCAGTACTTC.

The chain joins TRBV7-2 to TRBJ2-2; 9 nucleotides line up with TRBD1. The trim removed 5 bases at V and 4 bases at J, leaving 8 bases unmatched. The CDR3 spans 16 residues. CDR1 SGHTA and CDR2 FQGNSA come from the germline V gene. CDR3 sequence: CASSPPGQGGTGELFF. CDR3 DNA sequence: TGTGCCAGCAGCCCACCGGGACAGGGAGGCACCGGGGAGCTGTTTTTT. The full variable domain, its missing parts supplied by reference TRBV7-2 and TRBJ2-2, is GAGVSQSPSNKVTEKGKDVELRCDPISGHTALYWYRQSLGQGLEFLIYFQGNSAPDKSGLPSDRFSAERTGGSVSTLTIQRTQQEDSAVYLCASSPPGQGGTGELFFGEGSRLTVL.

The CDR3 reads CASSFYGTGRHQPQHF. The CDR3 DNA reads as TGTGCCAGCAGTTTTTACGGGACAGGGCGTCATCAGCCCCAGCATTTT. V usage is TRBV6-5 and J usage is TRBJ1-5; 9 bases map to TRBD1. The V segment lost 4 bases and the J segment 5 bases; nucleotides outside the gene matches: 9. The CDR3 has 16 residues. Germline V gene lookup returns CDR1 MNHEY and CDR2 SVGAGI.

This chain uses TRBV2 with TRBJ1-1; D uncertain. V was trimmed by 7 bases and J by 0 bases, leaving 9 bases between them. There are 13 residues in the CDR3. Germline lookup yields CDR1 SNHLY and CDR2 FYNNEI. CDR3 in amino acids: CASTGNLNTEAFF. In nucleotides, the CDR3 is TGTGCCAGCACCGGGAACTTGAACACTGAAGCTTTCTTT.

This chain connects TRBV9 to TRBJ2-1, with D maybe TRBD2 (6 bases). Germline CDR1 reads SGDLS; CDR2 reads YYNGEE. The germline V and J ends were trimmed by 0 bases and 13 bases, with 17 bases remaining between them. CDR3 length: 14 residues. CDR3 sequence reads: CASSVGGDRGPQFF. The DNA of the CDR3 is TGTGCCAGCAGCGTAGGGGGGGACCGAGGCCCCCAGTTCTTC. Together with reference TRBV9 and TRBJ2-1, the CDR3 gives the full variable domain: DSGVTQTPKHLITATGQRVTLRCSPRSGDLSVYWYQQSLDQGLQFLIQYYNGEERAKGNILERFSAQQFPDLHSELNLSSLELGDSALYFCASSVGGDRGPQFFGPGTRLTVL.

The chain carries TRBV18 and TRBJ1-5, with 7 bases matching TRBD1. Germline CDR1 and CDR2: KGHSH and LQKENI. The CDR3 is made up of 15 amino acids. Trimming removed 4 bases from V and 4 bases from J; junction bases left unmatched: 7. The CDR3 DNA is TGTGCCAGCTCACTGTCGCACAGGGGAAATCAGCCCCAGCATTTT. It is translated as CASSLSHRGNQPQHF.

V is TRBV18 and J is TRBJ2-5; D is unresolved. The CDR3 sequence is 13 residues long. The V end was cut by 9 bases, the J end by 4 bases, with 15 bases between. Germline CDR1 and CDR2: KGHSH and LQKENI. The CDR3 coding sequence is TGTGCCAGTCTCGCAAAGTCAGGAGAGACCCAGTACTTC. This sequence encodes CASLAKSGETQYF.

This clone was counted between two and nine times. The chain employs TRBV2 and TRBJ1-5; D unclear. The ends were cut back, 0 bases at V and 4 bases at J, with 7 bases in the middle. The CDR3 covers 14 residues. In germline, CDR1 is SNHLY, CDR2 FYNNEI. The CDR3 coding sequence is TGTGCCAGCAGTGAAGCTGCCCCGAATCAGCCCCAGCATTTT. This sequence encodes CASSEAAPNQPQHF.

The chain combines TRBV30 with TRBJ2-3; no clear D gene. With 0 bases removed from V and 2 bases from J, the gap between germline ends came to 3 bases. This CDR3 has 12 residues. CDR1 is GTSNPN and CDR2 is SVGIG in the germline V gene (reference sequence). The CDR3 spells CAWSVLTDTQYF. The CDR3 bases are TGTGCCTGGAGTGTACTCACAGATACGCAGTATTTT.

V is TRBV2 and J is TRBJ1-1, with D uncertain. The CDR3 totals 13 residues. Germline lookup yields CDR1 SNHLY and CDR2 FYNNEI. V lost 6 bases, J lost 5 bases, and 13 bases lay in between. The CDR3 nucleotides read TGTGCCAGCAGGTCGAACCGGGAGACTGAAGCTTTCTTT. Translation: CASRSNRETEAFF.